Shown below are 18 T cell receptor beta chains from a single sample sequenced in a study of naive and memory T cell subsets. Study conclusions and caveats: Naive repertoires, especially CD8, held a few larger clonotypes, possibly memory cells re-expressing CD45RA.

No cognate antigen is known for these TCRs. Both TRBC1 and TRBC2 were covered by a beta constant-region primer of two equimolar oligonucleotides. The ligated cDNA underwent four PCR rounds using SP2 and nested alpha and beta constant-region primers. MiXCR, applied by TCRdb to the UMI-ligation and nested PCR reads, yields one record per CDR3 protein. The table lists 85,000 to 130,000 distinct CDR3 sequences, approximately 15% of them singletons. Sequencing was done on a sample of naive CD8+ T cells from blood. The source of these receptors is a human donor in good health.

This clonotype was detected many times. This chain connects TRBV11-1 to TRBJ2-3, with a weak D call TRBD2 (6 bases). Germline assignment: CDR1 SGHAT and CDR2 FQDESV (reference sequence). The CDR3 runs 12 residues. V lost 11 bases to trimming and J lost 0 bases, with 9 bases between them. CDR3 in amino acids: CACGDSTDTQYF. The CDR3 DNA reads TGTGCCTGCGGGGATAGCACAGATACGCAGTATTTT.

CDR3 DNA sequence: TGTGCCAGCAGCCTCTCGGCCCAGTACTTC. Translating it yields CASSLSAQYF. The V call is TRBV2, the J call TRBJ2-5; D ambiguous. Germline V gene sequence: CDR1 SNHLY, CDR2 FYNNEI. V gave up 6 bases and J gave up 9 bases, with 8 bases separating them. The CDR3 length is 10 residues.

The chain recombines TRBV4-2 with TRBJ2-3, with D unclear. The V gene lost 1 base and the J gene lost 4 bases, with 3 bases spanning the gap. The CDR3 covers 12 residues. The germline V gene has CDR1 LGHNA and CDR2 YNFKEQ. The CDR3 coding sequence is TGTGCCAGCAGCCAAGGCCCAGATACGCAGTATTTT. This translates into CASSQGPDTQYF.

This clonotype was counted between two and nine times. The V call is TRBV5-4, the J call TRBJ1-1, with D perhaps TRBD1 (6 bases). V dropped 4 bases and J dropped 7 bases, with 8 bases sitting between them. Germline CDR1 is SGHNT and CDR2 is YYREEE (reference sequence). This CDR3 region has 11 residues. CDR3 sequence: CASSVDSEAFF. The CDR3 DNA is TGTGCCAGCAGCGTGGACAGTGAAGCTTTCTTT.

This clonotype was detected many times. This chain connects TRBV24-1 to TRBJ2-5; TRBD1 or TRBD2 may be the D gene (5 bases each). Germline V CDR1 and CDR2: KGHDR, SFDVKD. The CDR3 is 17 amino acids. The V end was cut by 3 bases, the J end by 2 bases, with 18 bases between. The CDR3 coding sequence is TGTGCCACCAGTGATACCGGGACCTGGACCACGCAAGAGACCCAGTACTTC. Translated, it gives CATSDTGTWTTQETQYF.

The rearrangement joins TRBV7-9 to TRBJ1-6; TRBD1 agrees at 8 bases. The CDR3 totals 14 residues. Trimming removed 4 bases from V and 15 bases from J; junction bases left unmatched: 11. From germline, CDR1 is SEHNR and CDR2 FQNEAQ (reference sequence). CDR3 DNA sequence: TGTGCCAGCAGCTCAAAATTCCCCGGACAGGGCCTCCACTTT. Translation gives CASSSKFPGQGLHF.

The chain recombines TRBV28 with TRBJ2-7; possibly TRBD1 or TRBD2 for D (5 bases each). V was pared by 6 bases and J by 5 bases, with 20 bases between. The CDR3 contains 15 residues. CDR1 is MDHEN and CDR2 is SYDVKM in the germline V gene. Written as DNA, the CDR3 is TGTGCCAGCAGCCTCACCCGGGGCCCGTTCGACGAGCAGTACTTC. Its translation: CASSLTRGPFDEQYF.

The gene calls are TRBV4-3 and TRBJ1-5, with 7 bases matching TRBD1. The CDR3 runs 18 residues. The V segment lost 0 bases and the J segment 0 bases; nucleotides outside the gene matches: 8. Germline lookup yields CDR1 LGHNA and CDR2 YSLEER. Here the CDR3 reads CASSQDDRASDSNQPQHF. Written as DNA, the CDR3 is TGCGCCAGCAGCCAAGATGACAGGGCCTCTGATAGCAATCAGCCCCAGCATTTT.

This clonotype showed up just a few times. The rearrangement links TRBV16 to TRBJ1-1, with D maybe TRBD1 (6 bases). The CDR3 runs 16 residues. V was pared by 4 bases and J by 0 bases, with 15 bases between. CDR1 is KGHSY, CDR2 FQNENV, per germline. CDR3 DNA: TGTGCCAGCAGCCCCATGGGAGGGGGGATGAACACTGAAGCTTTCTTT. Protein product: CASSPMGGGMNTEAFF.

This clonotype occurred a few times. The chain joins TRBV7-2 to TRBJ2-1, with D maybe TRBD1 (8 bases). Germline CDR1 SGHTA, CDR2 FQGNSA. The V end was cut by 1 base, the J end by 4 bases, with 20 bases between. This CDR3 is built from 18 residues. The CDR3 here is CASSLVGGGTGTYNEQFF. The CDR3 region has the DNA TGTGCCAGCAGCTTAGTGGGAGGGGGGACAGGCACTTACAATGAGCAGTTCTTC.

The chain employs TRBV20-1 and TRBJ1-3; the D is unclear. V lost 4 bases to trimming and J lost 0 bases, with 13 bases between them. This CDR3 has 15 amino acids. The V gene's germline CDR1 is DFQATT and CDR2 SNEGSKA (reference sequence). The CDR3 sequence is CSANRTVSSGNTIYF. CDR3 bases: TGCAGTGCTAATCGGACGGTGTCCTCTGGAAACACCATATATTTT.

This clonotype was observed many times. The V gene is TRBV12-3 or TRBV12-4, the J gene TRBJ2-7; TRBD2 matches at 11 bases. This CDR3 is 19 amino acids long. V trimming: 6 bases; J trimming: 1 base; junction bases outside the gene matches: 17. CDR3 sequence: CASSHRLAGQEGGSYEQYF. The CDR3 nucleotides are TGTGCCAGCAGCCATAGACTAGCGGGACAGGAGGGGGGTTCCTACGAGCAGTACTTC.

The gene calls are TRBV6-5 and TRBJ2-2, with D perhaps TRBD2 (5 bases). Germline values: CDR1 MNHEY, CDR2 SVGAGI. Trimming cost V 6 bases and J 7 bases, with 12 bases left between them. The CDR3 spans 13 residues. The CDR3 region is CASRPQAGGELFF. DNA of the CDR3: TGTGCCAGCAGGCCCCAGGCGGGCGGGGAGCTGTTTTTT.

This clonotype was seen more than once but under ten times. This chain joins TRBV7-3 and TRBJ2-2, with D perhaps assigned TRBD1 or TRBD2 (5 bases each). The CDR3 covers 14 residues. V lost 6 bases and J lost 4, with 12 bases in between. Germline CDR1 reads SGHTA; CDR2 reads FQGTGA. The CDR3 bases are TGTGCCAGCAGGGGGGAGTCGAGCACCGGGGAGCTGTTTTTT. Residues: CASRGESSTGELFF.

The chain links TRBV6-6 to TRBJ1-4; tentatively, D is TRBD1 (5 bases). CDR1 is MNHNY, CDR2 SVGAGI, per germline (reference sequence). This CDR3 has 14 residues. Trimming pared 5 bases from V and 15 bases from J, leaving 22 bases between. The CDR3 DNA follows: TGTGCCAGCAGTAACCTGGCCGGGACTGCGGCGGTGTTTTTT. Translation gives CASSNLAGTAAVFF.

This clonotype occurred many times. In nucleotides, the CDR3 is TGTGCCAGCAGCGTAGGGGGGCTAGCGGACTACAATGAGCAGTTCTTC. Its translation is CASSVGGLADYNEQFF. This sequence joins TRBV9 and TRBJ2-1; D might be TRBD2 (7 bases). The CDR3 consists of 16 residues. From germline, CDR1 is SGDLS and CDR2 YYNGEE. Trimming removed 0 bases at V and 3 bases at J, with 13 bases between.

CDR3 loop: CASSAQLRDTPTDTQYF. As DNA, the CDR3 is TGTGCCAGCAGCGCCCAGCTCAGGGACACTCCCACAGATACGCAGTATTTT. V and J are TRBV27 and TRBJ2-3; maybe TRBD1 (6 bases). Germline assignment: CDR1 MNHEY and CDR2 SMNVEV (reference sequence). This CDR3 region has 17 residues. Trimming removed 6 bases at V and 2 bases at J, with 21 bases between.

In its sample, this clonotype was seen a few times. This rearrangement joins TRBV2 to TRBJ2-3, with 9 bases matching TRBD2. In germline, CDR1 is SNHLY, CDR2 FYNNEI. V was clipped by 5 bases and J by 5 bases; unmatched bases: 14. The CDR3 contains 17 residues. The CDR3 protein is CASSITSGGGAKDTQYF. CDR3 coding DNA: TGTGCCAGCAGTATCACCTCAGGCGGGGGGGCCAAAGATACGCAGTATTTT.